This TCR beta chain was captured by sequencing in a study of T cells after yellow fever vaccination. As for the study in general: Preparation used SMART-Seq v4 Ultra Low Input for the low-cell-number fractions. The study, taken as a whole, reports: Booster sampling recovered most clones from primary vaccination (approximately 96% CD4, roughly 88% CD8).

This clonotype turned up a few times. Its antigen is as yet unknown. TCRdb redid the calling of the 5' RACE reads with MiXCR, one entry per CDR3 protein. Counted here are a few hundred thousand distinct CDR3 sequences, roughly 5% occurring once; the ten biggest clones make up more than 3%. Germline V gene sequence: CDR1 SGDLS, CDR2 YYNGEE. CDR3 length: 16 residues. V lost 3 bases to trimming and J lost 5 bases; unmatched junction nucleotides: 8. The material was CD4+ T cells sorted from PBMCs, obtained on the day of the yellow fever booster vaccination. This chain joins TRBV9 and TRBJ2-5, with 12 bases fitting TRBD1. The sequence was obtained from a man between 18 and 29 years old who received the YFV17D yellow fever vaccine. The CDR3: CASSATGQGAWETQYF. The CDR3 coding sequence is TGTGCCAGCAGCGCGACGGGACAGGGGGCATGGGAGACCCAGTACTTC. Filled out from reference TRBV9 and TRBJ2-5, the complete variable domain reads DSGVTQTPKHLITATGQRVTLRCSPRSGDLSVYWYQQSLDQGLQFLIQYYNGEERAKGNILERFSAQQFPDLHSELNLSSLELGDSALYFCASSATGQGAWETQYFGPGTRLLVL.